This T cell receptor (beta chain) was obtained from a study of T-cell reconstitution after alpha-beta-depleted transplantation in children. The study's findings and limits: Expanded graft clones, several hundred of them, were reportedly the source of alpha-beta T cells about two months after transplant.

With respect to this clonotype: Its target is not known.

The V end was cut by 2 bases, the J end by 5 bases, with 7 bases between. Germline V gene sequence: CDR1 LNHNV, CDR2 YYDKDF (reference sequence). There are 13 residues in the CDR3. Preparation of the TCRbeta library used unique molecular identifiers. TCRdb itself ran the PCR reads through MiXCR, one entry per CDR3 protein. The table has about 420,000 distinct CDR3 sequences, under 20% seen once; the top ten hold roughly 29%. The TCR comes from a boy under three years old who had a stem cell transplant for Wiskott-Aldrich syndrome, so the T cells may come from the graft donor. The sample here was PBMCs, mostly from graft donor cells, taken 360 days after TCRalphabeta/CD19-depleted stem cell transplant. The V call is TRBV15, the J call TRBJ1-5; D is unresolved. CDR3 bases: TGTGCCACCAGCAGATGGGTAGATCAGCCCCAGCATTTT. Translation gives CATSRWVDQPQHF.